This T cell receptor (beta chain) appears in the sequencing data of a study of tumor-infiltrating lymphocytes in primary liver carcinoma. Study at large: Staging placed the tumors at T1-T3 N0M0, and they measured roughly 4.2 to 10 cm across. Study results and caveats: Tumor-adjacent and tumor-blood pairs displayed less overlap than did pairs of tumor regions. Compared with blood, tumor repertoires held significantly more in their top 250 clones.

Production of TCR beta cDNA used around 0.45 ug total RNA together with a constant-region primer. Slightly modified ARM-PCR with three nested multiplex PCR rounds yielded TCR beta libraries. Two initial PCR rounds of around 9 cycles each paired TRBV1-TRBV30 forward primers with a C-beta reverse primer. TCRdb redid the calling of the multiplex PCR reads with MiXCR, one entry per CDR3 protein. Of 90,000 to 150,000 distinct CDR3 sequences in the sample, roughly 70% were seen once. With regard to this clonotype: The antigen is undetermined. Relative to the germline gene, one junction end is altered; a read error may explain this.

Taking about 17-32 mg of unsorted bulk tissue, the authors co-extracted RNA and DNA. CDR3 length: 13 residues. Germline V lookup: CDR1 SQVTM, CDR2 ANQGSEA. J is TRBJ1-1 and V is TRBV29-1, with D possibly matching TRBD1 (5 bases). The source material was tumor-adjacent normal liver tissue. The TCR sequence derives from a woman aged 55 to 70 with primary liver carcinoma and hepatitis B virus infection. CDR3 sequence (DNA): TGCAGCGTCAAACGGGGGGACGACACTGTAGCTTTCTTT. The encoded protein is CSVKRGDDTVAFF.